This TCR beta chain was found in a study of blood T cell repertoires in COVID-19. Study overall: Samples of COVID-19 (acute and convalescent) were obtained from the United States, Italy and Spain.

The germline gives CDR1 SGHTS, CDR2 YDEGEE. CDR3 length: 15 amino acids. V dropped 0 bases and J dropped 0 bases, with 7 bases sitting between them. As handled by the study authors: From reference gene primer amplification, estimates of nucleated cell counts were derived. Sequenced by immunoSEQ multiplex PCR; TCRdb stores in-frame clones only, minus some. V and J calls and clone size are given by that table; D and trimming were obtained from the DNA. The sample holds 350,000 to 450,000 clones; 85% are singletons and the top ten take 3.5% to 4%. Sequenced material: peripheral blood. V is TRBV5-8 and J is TRBJ1-5; D remains ambiguous. The sequence came from a woman aged 18-29 years with acute or convalescent COVID-19. The CDR3 DNA is TGTGCCAGCAGCTTGGGCGGTTATAGCAATCAGCCCCAGCATTTT. Amino acid sequence: CASSLGGYSNQPQHF. The full variable domain, with the rest looked up from reference TRBV5-8 and TRBJ1-5, is EAGVTQSPTHLIKTRGQQATLRCSPISGHTSVYWYQQALGLGLQFLLWYDEGEERNRGNFPPRFSGRQFPNYSSELNVNALELEDSALYLCASSLGGYSNQPQHFGDGTRLSIL.